Listed below are T cell receptor beta chains from one sample, sequenced in a study of response to subunit inactivated influenza vaccine. TCRdb analysed the RT-PCR reads with MiXCR anew, one entry per CDR3 protein. The top ten clones hold 5.5% to 7% of a sample with around 710,000 distinct CDR3 sequences, about 15% of them seen once. The source material was PBMCs from blood, sampled 14 to 15 days before vaccination. The origin of the receptors is a man aged 45-65 years who received an inactivated influenza vaccine. CDR3s include the opening cysteine and the closing phenylalanine or tryptophan. The D gene is left open where the match is weak. Clone size is given for some rows only: seen once, a few or many times, or a class if the clone is expanded.

clone size,J gene,D gene,V gene,CDR3 protein,CDR3 DNA
many,TRBJ2-7,TRBD2,TRBV12-3/TRBV12-4,CASSRPGLAGVYEQYF,TGTGCCAGCAGTCGACCGGGACTAGCGGGAGTCTACGAGCAGTACTTC
few,TRBJ1-1,-,TRBV7-9,CASSSPVGTEAFF,TGTGCCAGCAGCTCGCCCGTAGGGACTGAAGCTTTCTTT
many,TRBJ2-3,TRBD1,TRBV7-2,CASSRDSQQYF,TGTGCCAGCAGCCGGGACAGTCAGCAGTATTTT
few,TRBJ2-2,-,TRBV9,CASSADKGELFF,TGTGCCAGCAGCGCGGACAAAGGGGAGCTGTTTTTT
-,TRBJ1-5,-,TRBV19,CATGDNPPQHF,TGTGCCACAGGGGACAATCCGCCCCAGCATTTT
few,TRBJ2-7,-,TRBV7-2,CASSLRQGQGYEQYF,TGTGCCAGCAGCTTAAGGCAAGGCCAGGGTTACGAGCAGTACTTC
few,TRBJ2-2,-,TRBV4-3,CASSQDLGGHTGELFF,TGCGCCAGCAGCCAAGATCTTGGCGGTCACACCGGGGAGCTGTTTTTT
few,TRBJ2-5,-,TRBV15,CATSKSSKHQETQYF,TGTGCCACCAGCAAGTCTTCGAAACACCAAGAGACCCAGTACTTC
few,TRBJ2-2,-,TRBV12-3/TRBV12-4,CASSGLVGTGELFF,TGTGCCAGCTCGGGTCTAGTAGGTACCGGGGAGCTGTTTTTT
-,TRBJ1-4,-,TRBV9,CASSPWGSGEKLFF,TGTGCCAGCAGCCCATGGGGATCCGGCGAAAAACTGTTTTTT
-,TRBJ1-3,-,TRBV7-2,CASRFGGSAGNTIYF,TGTGCCAGCCGTTTTGGAGGGAGCGCTGGAAACACCATATATTTT
few,TRBJ2-5,-,TRBV19,CASSRLGEGSGGETQYF,TGTGCCAGTAGCCGTCTCGGCGAGGGGAGTGGGGGAGAGACCCAGTACTTC
-,TRBJ2-3,TRBD2,TRBV5-1,CASSGTRRDTQYF,TGCGCCAGCAGCGGGACTAGGAGAGATACGCAGTATTTT
-,TRBJ2-7,TRBD1,TRBV4-1,CASSLTTGSFQEQYF,TGCGCCAGCAGCCTAACGACAGGGTCATTTCAGGAGCAGTACTTC
-,TRBJ1-1,-,TRBV5-5,CASSRSHENTEAFF,TGTGCCAGCAGCCGATCCCACGAGAACACTGAAGCTTTCTTT
few,TRBJ2-7,TRBD2,TRBV12-3/TRBV12-4,CASSLSPVAGTRYEQYF,TGTGCCAGCAGTTTGAGCCCTGTAGCGGGGACCCGCTACGAGCAGTACTTC
-,TRBJ2-3,TRBD2,TRBV27,CASSGLAGVAQYF,TGTGCCAGCAGCGGACTAGCGGGAGTGGCGCAGTATTTT
-,TRBJ1-5,-,TRBV7-8,CASSISPGGVGQPQHF,TGTGCCAGCAGCATATCCCCGGGGGGGGTGGGTCAGCCCCAGCATTTT
few,TRBJ2-7,TRBD2,TRBV20-1,CSASVLAGGPYEQYF,TGCAGTGCTAGTGTCCTAGCGGGAGGCCCCTACGAGCAGTACTTC
-,TRBJ2-5,TRBD2,TRBV7-2,CASSPGAGGPGETQYF,TGTGCCAGCAGCCCCGGAGCGGGAGGGCCCGGAGAGACCCAGTACTTC
-,TRBJ2-4,-,TRBV10-3,CAIMDEGANIQYF,TGTGCCATCATGGACGAAGGAGCAAACATTCAGTACTTC
few,TRBJ2-3,-,TRBV5-1,CASCERFTDTQYF,TGCGCCAGCTGCGAGCGGTTCACAGATACGCAGTATTTT
few,TRBJ2-7,-,TRBV20-1,CSAPLRTSTGYEQYF,TGCAGTGCACCGCTCAGAACCTCCACGGGCTACGAGCAGTACTTC
-,TRBJ2-5,TRBD2,TRBV2,CASSDPSGGNQETQYF,TGTGCCAGCAGTGACCCTAGCGGGGGCAACCAAGAGACCCAGTACTTC
few,TRBJ2-3,TRBD2,TRBV4-3,CASSQDPGLAGVLDTQYF,TGCGCCAGCAGCCAAGATCCAGGACTAGCGGGAGTCTTAGATACGCAGTATTTT
many,TRBJ2-3,-,TRBV7-9,CASSSPPGRPSTDTQYF,TGTGCCAGCAGCTCCCCTCCGGGACGACCTTCCACAGATACGCAGTATTTT
few,TRBJ2-1,-,TRBV20-1,CSAGDFSYNEQFF,TGCAGTGCTGGGGACTTCTCCTACAATGAGCAGTTCTTC
many,TRBJ2-7,-,TRBV28,CASRNAYGTDWIEQYF,TGTGCCAGCAGAAATGCGTACGGGACTGACTGGATCGAGCAGTACTTC
many,TRBJ2-7,-,TRBV29-1,CSAKDKAYEQYF,TGCAGCGCTAAAGACAAAGCCTACGAGCAGTACTTC
-,TRBJ2-7,TRBD1,TRBV5-1,CASSLDGVVVGQGPYEQYF,TGCGCCAGCAGCCTGGACGGAGTAGTTGTGGGACAGGGGCCCTACGAGCAGTACTTC
few,TRBJ2-1,TRBD2,TRBV9,CASSVAGGQNEQFF,TGTGCCAGCAGCGTAGCGGGGGGGCAAAATGAGCAGTTCTTC
many,TRBJ2-3,TRBD2,TRBV10-3,CAISDFRLAGLEDTQYF,TGTGCCATCAGTGACTTTAGACTAGCCGGGCTCGAAGATACGCAGTATTTT